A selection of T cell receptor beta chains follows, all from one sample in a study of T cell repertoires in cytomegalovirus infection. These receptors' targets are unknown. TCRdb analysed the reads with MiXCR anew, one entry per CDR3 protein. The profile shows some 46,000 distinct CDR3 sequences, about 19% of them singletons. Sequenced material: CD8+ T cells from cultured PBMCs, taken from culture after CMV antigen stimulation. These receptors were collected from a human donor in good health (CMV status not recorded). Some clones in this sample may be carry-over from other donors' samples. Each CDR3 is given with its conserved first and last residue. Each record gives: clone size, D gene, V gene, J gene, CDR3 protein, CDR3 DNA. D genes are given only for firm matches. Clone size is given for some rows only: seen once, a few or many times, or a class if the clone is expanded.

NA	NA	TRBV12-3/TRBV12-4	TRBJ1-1	CASSRRTEAFF	TGTGCCAGCAGTCGCCGCACTGAAGCTTTCTTT
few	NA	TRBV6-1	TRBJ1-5	CASSYLRGNQPQHF	TGTGCCAGCAGTTACCTACGGGGCAATCAGCCCCAGCATTTT
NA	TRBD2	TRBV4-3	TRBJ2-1	CASSQVVKREVNNEQFF	TGCGCCAGCAGCCAAGTGGTTAAGCGGGAGGTCAACAATGAGCAGTTCTTC
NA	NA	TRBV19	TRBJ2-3	CASSMTGTDTQYF	TGTGCCAGTAGTATGACAGGCACAGATACGCAGTATTTT
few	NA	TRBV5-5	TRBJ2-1	CASSLFRVSYNEQFF	TGTGCCAGCAGCTTGTTTAGAGTCTCCTACAATGAGCAGTTCTTC
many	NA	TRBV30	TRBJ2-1	CAWSPGNEQFF	TGTGCCTGGAGCCCCGGGAATGAGCAGTTCTTC
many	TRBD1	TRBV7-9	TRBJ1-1	CASSFELITGEGTEAFF	TGTGCCAGCAGCTTCGAACTAATAACAGGGGAAGGCACTGAAGCTTTCTTT
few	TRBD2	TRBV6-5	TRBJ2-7	CASSYSGISGSYEQYF	TGTGCCAGCAGTTACTCGGGTATTAGCGGGAGTTACGAGCAGTACTTC
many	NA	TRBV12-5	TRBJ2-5	CASGLVTRSEETQYF	TGTGCTAGTGGTTTGGTGACTCGCTCGGAGGAGACCCAGTACTTC
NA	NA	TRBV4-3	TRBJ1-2	CASSQDQWAGPEGYTF	TGCGCCAGCAGCCAAGATCAATGGGCAGGGCCGGAGGGCTACACCTTC
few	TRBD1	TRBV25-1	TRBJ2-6	CASSEWHGGTGSNVLTF	TGTGCCAGCAGTGAATGGCACGGGGGGACAGGGTCCAACGTCCTGACTTTC
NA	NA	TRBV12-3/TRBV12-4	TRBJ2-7	CASSLAGYEQYF	TGTGCCAGCAGTTTAGCGGGCTACGAGCAGTACTTC
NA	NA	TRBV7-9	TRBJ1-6	CASSSDGGGAGSPLHF	TGTGCCAGCAGCTCGGATGGGGGGGGCGCGGGTTCACCCCTCCACTTT
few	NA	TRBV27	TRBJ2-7	CASSPAGTRHEQYF	TGTGCCAGCAGTCCCGCAGGGACCCGCCACGAGCAGTACTTC
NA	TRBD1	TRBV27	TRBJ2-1	CASSLSTLQGVKQFF	TGTGCCAGCAGTTTATCGACCCTACAGGGGGTGAAGCAGTTCTTC
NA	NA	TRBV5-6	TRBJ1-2	CASSFVSGGEPNYGYTF	TGTGCCAGCAGCTTCGTCTCGGGAGGAGAACCCAACTATGGCTACACCTTC
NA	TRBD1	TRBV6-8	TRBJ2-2	CASSYGQGAGGELFF	TGTGCCAGCAGTTACGGGCAGGGGGCGGGCGGGGAGCTGTTTTTT
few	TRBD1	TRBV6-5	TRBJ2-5	CASSYRTGVLSETQYF	TGTGCCAGCAGTTACCGGACAGGGGTGTTGTCAGAGACCCAGTACTTC
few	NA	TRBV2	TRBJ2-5	CASKPYETPLYF	TGTGCCAGCAAGCCGTATGAAACCCCTCTGTACTTC
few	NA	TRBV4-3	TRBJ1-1	CASSQETQLLNTEAFF	TGCGCCAGCAGCCAAGAAACACAACTCTTGAACACTGAAGCTTTCTTT
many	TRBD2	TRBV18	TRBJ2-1	CASSPRLAGGPGNEQFF	TGTGCCAGCTCACCACGACTAGCGGGAGGGCCGGGGAATGAGCAGTTCTTC
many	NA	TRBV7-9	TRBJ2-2	CASYEGDTGELFF	TGTGCCAGCTACGAGGGTGACACCGGGGAGCTGTTTTTT
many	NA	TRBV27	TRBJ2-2	CASTAGGELFF	TGTGCCAGCACGGCCGGCGGGGAGCTGTTTTTT